This T cell receptor (beta chain) was captured in a study of T-cell memory formation after mild COVID-19. Study-level background: TCR clusters were mostly confined to one donor each. The study, taken as a whole, reports: Second-wave clones reaching peak frequency on day 37 lacked confirmed SARS-CoV-2 specificity. Cross-reactive memory appears to have joined, as suggested by some responding clones showing up in pre-infection memory.

TCRdb redid the calling of the 5' RACE reads with MiXCR, one entry per CDR3 protein. This sample yields over 350,000 distinct CDR3 sequences, of which 16% are seen a single time; about 22% belongs to the top ten. There are a few counts of this clonotype. Its matching antigen is unknown. Trimming removed 0 bases at V and 1 base at J, with 12 bases between. CDR3 size: 16 residues. Germline V gives CDR1 LGHNA, CDR2 YNFKEQ. The chain combines TRBV4-2 with TRBJ2-5; D is uncertain. Sequenced material: PBMCs or a T cell subset sorted from them (not recorded which). The sequence was obtained from a man in his late teens or twenties who had mild COVID-19 (a few samples of this study predate the infection). Cell type and time point are not known. The CDR3 protein is CASSQDRLGSQETQYF. CDR3 DNA: TGTGCCAGCAGCCAAGATCGCCTCGGCAGCCAAGAGACCCAGTACTTC.